These T cell receptor beta chains were read from a single sample in a study of blood T cell repertoires in COVID-19. The data were produced by immunoSEQ multiplex PCR, yet TCRdb's version contains in-frame clones alone and is incomplete. The table records 150,000 to 160,000 clones, approximately 85% of them present only once. Sequences were obtained from peripheral blood. The origin of the receptors is a man aged 55 to 70 with COVID-19, enrolled during active disease. CDR3s include the opening cysteine and the closing phenylalanine or tryptophan. The D gene is left open where the match is weak. Rows give clone size only sometimes, using once, few, many, or a class for an expanded clone.

TRBJ2-5	TRBD2	TRBV7-2	.	CASSLVGTSPETQYF	TGTGCCAGCAGCTTAGTGGGGACTAGCCCAGAGACCCAGTACTTC
TRBJ1-2	.	TRBV6-5	.	CASSPDSVFYGYTF	TGTGCCAGCAGTCCGGACAGCGTCTTCTATGGCTACACCTTC
TRBJ2-6	TRBD2	TRBV7-9	.	CASSLGTSGSGANVLTF	TGTGCCAGCAGCTTAGGGACTAGCGGGTCTGGGGCCAACGTCCTGACTTTC
TRBJ1-2	.	TRBV18	.	CASSPPTPEYLYTF	TGTGCCAGCTCACCACCCACCCCTGAGTACCTCTACACCTTC
TRBJ2-2	.	TRBV6-2/TRBV6-3	once	CASSYGRLSGELFF	TGTGCCAGCAGTTACGGCCGCTTGTCCGGGGAGCTGTTTTTT
TRBJ1-1	.	TRBV19	.	CASSIDPGVPFF	TGTGCCAGTAGTATAGATCCCGGGGTTCCTTTCTTT
TRBJ1-1	.	TRBV28	.	CASERMGGTEAFF	TGTGCCAGCGAACGGATGGGAGGAACTGAAGCTTTCTTT
TRBJ1-2	.	TRBV30	.	CAWTINYGYTF	TGTGCCTGGACAATTAACTATGGCTACACCTTC
TRBJ1-4	.	TRBV7-6	.	CASSLAQGGLGEKLFF	TGTGCCAGCAGCTTAGCGCAGGGAGGGCTTGGTGAAAAACTGTTTTTT
TRBJ2-7	.	TRBV19	.	CASSPRTVYSYEQYF	TGTGCCAGTAGCCCCCGGACAGTTTACTCCTACGAGCAGTACTTC
TRBJ1-1	.	TRBV14	.	CASSRNTGTEAFF	TGTGCCAGCAGCCGAAACACAGGAACTGAAGCTTTCTTT
TRBJ1-3	.	TRBV28	.	CASTQPGSGSGNTIYF	TGTGCCAGCACCCAACCGGGATCCGGCTCTGGAAACACCATATATTTT
TRBJ1-2	.	TRBV6-6	.	CAIRDSGTNYGYTF	TGTGCCATTAGGGACTCCGGTACTAACTATGGCTACACCTTC
TRBJ2-6	TRBD1	TRBV5-8	.	CASSLGQGVTGANVLTF	TGTGCCAGCAGCCTCGGACAGGGAGTGACTGGGGCCAACGTCCTGACTTTC
TRBJ2-5	.	TRBV11-2	.	CASSFTGGGETQYF	TGTGCCAGCAGCTTTACAGGGGGGGGAGAGACCCAGTACTTC